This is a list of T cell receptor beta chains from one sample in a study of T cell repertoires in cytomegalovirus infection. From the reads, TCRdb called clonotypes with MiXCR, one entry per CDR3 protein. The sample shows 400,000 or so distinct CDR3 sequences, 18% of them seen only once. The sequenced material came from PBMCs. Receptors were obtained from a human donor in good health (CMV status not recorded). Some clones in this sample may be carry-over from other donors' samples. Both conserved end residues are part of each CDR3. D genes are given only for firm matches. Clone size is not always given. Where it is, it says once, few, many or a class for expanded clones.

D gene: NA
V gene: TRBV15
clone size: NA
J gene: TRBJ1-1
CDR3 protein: CATSRQAGAEAFF
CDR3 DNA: TGTGCCACCAGCAGACAGGCTGGCGCTGAAGCTTTCTTT

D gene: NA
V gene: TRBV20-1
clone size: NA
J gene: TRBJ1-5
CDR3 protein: CSARVGGGPDQPQHF
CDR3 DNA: TGCAGTGCTAGAGTGGGAGGGGGGCCGGATCAGCCCCAGCATTTT

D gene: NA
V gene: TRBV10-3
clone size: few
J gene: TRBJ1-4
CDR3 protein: CAISAVANEKLFF
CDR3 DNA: TGTGCCATCAGTGCAGTCGCCAATGAAAAACTGTTTTTT

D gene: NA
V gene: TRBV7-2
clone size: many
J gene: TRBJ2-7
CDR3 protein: CASSLDPNPSYEQYF
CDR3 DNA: TGTGCCAGCAGCTTAGACCCCAACCCCTCCTACGAGCAGTACTTC

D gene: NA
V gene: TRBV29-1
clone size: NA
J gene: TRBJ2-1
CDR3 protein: CSVALLLGDEQFF
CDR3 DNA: TGCAGCGTTGCTCTTCTGCTTGGGGATGAGCAGTTCTTC

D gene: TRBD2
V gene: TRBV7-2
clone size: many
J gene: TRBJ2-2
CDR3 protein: CASSERGTSHTGELFF
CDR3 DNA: TGTGCCAGCAGCGAAAGGGGGACTAGCCACACCGGGGAGCTGTTTTTT

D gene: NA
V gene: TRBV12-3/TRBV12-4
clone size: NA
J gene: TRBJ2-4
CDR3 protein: CASSPTGSAKNIQYF
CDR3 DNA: TGTGCCAGCAGTCCGACAGGCTCGGCCAAAAACATTCAGTACTTC

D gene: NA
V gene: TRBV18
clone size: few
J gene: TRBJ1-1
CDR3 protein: CASSLWGYGPEAFF
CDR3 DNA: TGTGCCAGCTCACTGTGGGGGTACGGGCCTGAAGCTTTCTTT

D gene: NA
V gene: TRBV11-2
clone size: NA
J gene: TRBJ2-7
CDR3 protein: CASSLDISYEQYF
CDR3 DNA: TGTGCCAGCAGCTTAGACATTTCCTACGAGCAGTACTTC

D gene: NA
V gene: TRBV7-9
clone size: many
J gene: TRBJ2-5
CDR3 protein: CASSFGYGRETQYF
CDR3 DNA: TGTGCCAGCAGCTTCGGGTACGGGAGAGAGACCCAGTACTTC

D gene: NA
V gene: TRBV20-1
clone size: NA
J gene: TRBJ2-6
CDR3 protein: CSARGTGFSSSGANVLTF
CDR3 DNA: TGCAGTGCTAGAGGTACTGGGTTCTCAAGCTCTGGGGCCAACGTCCTGACTTTC

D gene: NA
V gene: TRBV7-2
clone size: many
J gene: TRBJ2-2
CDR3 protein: CASSLVGGELFF
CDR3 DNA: TGTGCCAGCAGCTTAGTAGGCGGGGAGCTGTTTTTT

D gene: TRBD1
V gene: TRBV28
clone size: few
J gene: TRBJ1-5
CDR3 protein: CASSNLQGASGQPQHF
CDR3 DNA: TGTGCCAGCAGTAACCTACAGGGGGCGAGCGGCCAGCCCCAGCATTTT

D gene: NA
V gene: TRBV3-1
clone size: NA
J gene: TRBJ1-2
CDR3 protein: CASSQGSPYGYTF
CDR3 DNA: TGTGCCAGCAGCCAAGGATCTCCCTATGGCTACACCTTC

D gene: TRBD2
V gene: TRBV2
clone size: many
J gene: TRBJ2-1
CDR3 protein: CASSESPGGEQFF
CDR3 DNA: TGTGCCAGCAGTGAGTCACCGGGGGGGGAGCAGTTCTTC

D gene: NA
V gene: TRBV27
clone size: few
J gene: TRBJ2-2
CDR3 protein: CASRRLGELFF
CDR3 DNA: TGTGCCAGCAGACGACTCGGGGAGCTGTTTTTT

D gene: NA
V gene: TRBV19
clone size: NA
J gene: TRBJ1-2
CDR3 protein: CASSIITTGDYGYTF
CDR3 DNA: TGTGCCAGTAGTATCATAACAACTGGGGACTATGGCTACACCTTC

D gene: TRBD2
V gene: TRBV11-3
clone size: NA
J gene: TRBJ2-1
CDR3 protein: CASSLGNSGRFGEQFF
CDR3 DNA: TGTGCCAGCAGCTTAGGTAATAGCGGGAGGTTCGGTGAGCAGTTCTTC

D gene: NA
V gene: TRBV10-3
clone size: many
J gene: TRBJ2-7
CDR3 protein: CAISDITVQREQYF
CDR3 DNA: TGTGCCATCAGTGATATCACGGTCCAGAGGGAGCAGTACTTC

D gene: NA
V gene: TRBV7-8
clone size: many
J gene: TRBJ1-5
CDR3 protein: CASSSTEGNQPQHF
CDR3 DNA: TGTGCCAGCAGCTCGACAGAGGGCAATCAGCCCCAGCATTTT

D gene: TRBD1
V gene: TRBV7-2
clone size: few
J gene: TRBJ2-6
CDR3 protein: CASKGRGIGGANVLTF
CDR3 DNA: TGTGCCAGCAAGGGCAGGGGGATCGGTGGGGCCAACGTCCTGACTTTC

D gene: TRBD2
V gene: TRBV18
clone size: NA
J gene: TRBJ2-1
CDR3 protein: CASSPSGSNRQFF
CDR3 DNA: TGTGCCAGCTCGCCGAGCGGGAGCAACCGGCAGTTCTTC

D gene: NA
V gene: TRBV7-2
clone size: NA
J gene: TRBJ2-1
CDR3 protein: CASSPLARPYNEQFF
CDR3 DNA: TGTGCCAGCAGCCCGCTAGCCAGACCCTACAATGAGCAGTTCTTC

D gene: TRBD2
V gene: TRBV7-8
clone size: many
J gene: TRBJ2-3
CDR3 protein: CASSDPGGTQYF
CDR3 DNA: TGTGCCAGCAGCGACCCGGGAGGTACGCAGTATTTT

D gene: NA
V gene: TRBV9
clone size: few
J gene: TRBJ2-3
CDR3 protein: CASSVSGRTDTQYF
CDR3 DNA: TGTGCCAGCAGCGTAAGCGGGCGCACAGATACGCAGTATTTT

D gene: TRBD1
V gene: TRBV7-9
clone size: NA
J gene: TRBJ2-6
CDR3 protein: CASSPNSGQISGANVLTF
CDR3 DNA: TGTGCCAGCAGTCCTAATTCGGGACAGATCTCTGGGGCCAACGTCCTGACTTTC

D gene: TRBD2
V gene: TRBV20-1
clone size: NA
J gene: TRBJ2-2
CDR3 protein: CSARDLLAGAYTGELFF
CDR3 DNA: TGCAGTGCTAGAGACCTGCTAGCGGGGGCCTACACCGGGGAGCTGTTTTTT

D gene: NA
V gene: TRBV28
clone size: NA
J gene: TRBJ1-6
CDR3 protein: CASSLEGVYSPLHF
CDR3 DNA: TGTGCCAGCAGTTTAGAGGGGGTGTATTCACCCCTCCACTTT

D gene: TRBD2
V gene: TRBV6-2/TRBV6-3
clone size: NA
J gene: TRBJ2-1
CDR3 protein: CASSYFPASGGYNEQFF
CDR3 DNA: TGTGCCAGCAGTTACTTCCCCGCTAGCGGGGGGTACAATGAGCAGTTCTTC

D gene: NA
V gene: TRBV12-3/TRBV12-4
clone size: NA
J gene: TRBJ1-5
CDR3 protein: CASSLAQGQPQHF
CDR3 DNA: TGTGCCAGCAGTTTAGCGCAAGGTCAGCCCCAGCATTTT

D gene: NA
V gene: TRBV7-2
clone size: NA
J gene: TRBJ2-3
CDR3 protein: CASRWRGRGADTQYF
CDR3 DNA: TGTGCCAGCCGCTGGAGGGGGAGGGGAGCAGATACGCAGTATTTT

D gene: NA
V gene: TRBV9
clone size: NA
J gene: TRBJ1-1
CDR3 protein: CASSVEVHTEAFF
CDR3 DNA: TGTGCCAGCAGCGTAGAAGTCCACACTGAAGCTTTCTTT

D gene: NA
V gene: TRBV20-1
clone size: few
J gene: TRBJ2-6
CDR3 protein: CSARDRSPSESGANVLTF
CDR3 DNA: TGCAGTGCTAGAGATCGTTCACCATCGGAGTCTGGGGCCAACGTCCTGACTTTC

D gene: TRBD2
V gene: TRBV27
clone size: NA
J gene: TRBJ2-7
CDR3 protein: CASSILAGAPPCEQYF
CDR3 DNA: TGTGCCAGCAGTATCCTAGCGGGAGCTCCCCCCTGCGAGCAGTACTTC

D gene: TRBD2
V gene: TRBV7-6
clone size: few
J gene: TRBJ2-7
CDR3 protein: CASSTSETYEQYF
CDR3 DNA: TGTGCCAGCTCTACTAGCGAGACCTACGAGCAGTACTTC

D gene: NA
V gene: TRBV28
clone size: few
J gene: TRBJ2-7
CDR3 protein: CASSLGDRLMYEQYF
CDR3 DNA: TGTGCCAGCAGTTTGGGAGACAGACTTATGTACGAGCAGTACTTC

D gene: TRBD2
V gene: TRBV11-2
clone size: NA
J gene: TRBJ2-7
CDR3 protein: CASSPVAGGYEQYF
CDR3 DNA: TGTGCCAGCAGCCCCGTAGCGGGAGGGTACGAGCAGTACTTC

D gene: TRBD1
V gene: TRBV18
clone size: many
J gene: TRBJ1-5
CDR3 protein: CASSGTGHSNQPQHF
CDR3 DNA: TGTGCCAGCTCAGGGACAGGCCATAGCAATCAGCCCCAGCATTTT

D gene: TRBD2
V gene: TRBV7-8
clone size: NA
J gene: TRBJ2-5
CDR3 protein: CASSGGAGGGFKETQYF
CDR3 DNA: TGTGCCAGCAGTGGTGGAGCGGGAGGGGGCTTTAAGGAGACCCAGTACTTC

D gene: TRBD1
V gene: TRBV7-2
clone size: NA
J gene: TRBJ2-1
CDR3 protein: CASSLSTGAQFF
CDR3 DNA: TGTGCCAGCAGCCTATCGACAGGGGCCCAGTTCTTC

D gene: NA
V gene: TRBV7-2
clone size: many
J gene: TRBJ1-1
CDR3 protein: CASKPGVATEAFF
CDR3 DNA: TGTGCCAGCAAGCCAGGGGTTGCGACTGAAGCTTTCTTT

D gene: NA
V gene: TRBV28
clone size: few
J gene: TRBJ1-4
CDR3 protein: CASSLYQGREKLFF
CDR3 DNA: TGTGCCAGCAGTTTATACCAGGGCCGAGAAAAACTGTTTTTT

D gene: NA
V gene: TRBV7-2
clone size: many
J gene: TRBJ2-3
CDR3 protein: CASSLFTLTDTQYF
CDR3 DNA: TGTGCCAGCAGCCTGTTTACTCTCACAGATACGCAGTATTTT

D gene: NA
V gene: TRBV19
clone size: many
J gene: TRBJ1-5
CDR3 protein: CASSTRTPYQPQHF
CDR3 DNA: TGTGCCAGTAGTACCCGGACACCTTATCAGCCCCAGCATTTT

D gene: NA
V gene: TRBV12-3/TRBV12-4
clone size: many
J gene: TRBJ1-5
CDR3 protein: CASSRRSDQPQHF
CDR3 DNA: TGTGCCAGCAGTCGGAGGTCCGATCAGCCCCAGCATTTT

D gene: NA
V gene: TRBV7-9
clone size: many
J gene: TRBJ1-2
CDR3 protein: CASSPPRVNYGYTF
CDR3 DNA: TGTGCCAGCAGCCCGCCCAGAGTAAACTATGGCTACACCTTC

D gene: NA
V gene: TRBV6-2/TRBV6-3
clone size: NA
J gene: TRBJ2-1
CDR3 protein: CASSSGLMGNNEQFF
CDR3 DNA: TGTGCCAGCAGTTCCGGACTAATGGGAAACAATGAGCAGTTCTTC

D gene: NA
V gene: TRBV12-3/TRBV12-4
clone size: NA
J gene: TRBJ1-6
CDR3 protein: CASSLSRGSNSPLHF
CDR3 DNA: TGTGCCAGCAGTTTAAGTAGGGGCAGTAATTCACCCCTCCACTTT

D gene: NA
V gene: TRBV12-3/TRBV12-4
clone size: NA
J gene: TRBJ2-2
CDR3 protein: CASTTAGLTGELFF
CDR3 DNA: TGTGCCAGCACCACCGCAGGGCTCACCGGGGAGCTGTTTTTT

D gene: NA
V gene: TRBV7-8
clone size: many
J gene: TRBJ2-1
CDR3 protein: CASRSLSGRNEQFF
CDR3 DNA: TGTGCCAGCAGATCTCTTTCGGGCAGGAATGAGCAGTTCTTC

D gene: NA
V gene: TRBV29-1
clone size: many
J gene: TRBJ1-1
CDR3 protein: CSVTKNTEAFF
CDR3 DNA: TGCAGCGTTACGAAGAACACTGAAGCTTTCTTT

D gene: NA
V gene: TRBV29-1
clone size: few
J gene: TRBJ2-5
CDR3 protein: CSVGRSGETQYF
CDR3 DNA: TGCAGCGTTGGTCGGAGTGGAGAGACCCAGTACTTC

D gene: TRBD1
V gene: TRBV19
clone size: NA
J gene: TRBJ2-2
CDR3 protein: CASKAGGETDTGELFF
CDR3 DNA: TGTGCCAGTAAGGCAGGGGGCGAAACGGACACCGGGGAGCTGTTTTTT